This T cell receptor (beta chain) was sequenced in a study of beta chain features in type 1 diabetes. Study-level results: PCR might preferentially amplify shorter templates, equally in patients and controls. Across all four CD4+ subsets, people with type 1 diabetes showed modestly shorter TCRB CDR3s.

This clone came up a few times. What it binds is not known. Unmatched junction bases numbered 9, after V lost 3 bases and J lost 0 bases. The germline V gene encodes CDR1 SEHNR and CDR2 FQNEAQ (reference sequence). This CDR3 spans 17 amino acids. Expressed TCRB transcripts got sequenced, as all isolated RNA was reverse transcribed. Repertoires were generated with immunoSEQ multiplex PCR, while TCRdb's copy carries only in-frame clones and drops some. The profile covers approximately 260,000 clones, with around 24% appearing a single time and about 0.012% taken by the ten largest. Averaging approximately 0.11 L, one heparinised blood draw came from each individual donor. Based on CD45RO/CCR7/CD25/CD127/CD95/CD27, CD4+ regulatory, stem cell-like memory, naive and central memory cells were sorted. Without exception, sorted populations had purity beyond 95%.

The chain combines TRBV7-9 with TRBJ2-5, with 8 bases matching TRBD2. The source of this sequence is a young woman with type 1 diabetes. Sequenced input: naive CD4+ T cells from blood. The CDR3 loop is CASSFGTASGYQETQYF. The CDR3 DNA reads as TGTGCCAGCAGCTTTGGTACGGCTAGCGGGTACCAAGAGACCCAGTACTTC. The full variable domain, its missing parts supplied by reference TRBV7-9 and TRBJ2-5, is DTGVSQNPRHKITKRGQNVTFRCDPISEHNRLYWYRQTLGQGPEFLTYFQNEAQLEKSRLLSDRFSAERPKGSFSTLEIQRTEQGDSAMYLCASSFGTASGYQETQYFGPGTRLLVL.